This paragraph reports one T cell receptor beta chain. Its target is unknown. The PCR ran on 60 Vbeta and 13 Jbeta primers. In the original workflow: Unique TCR beta chains numbered roughly 84 million in a later analysis, with roughly 10 million shared. Produced via immunoSEQ multiplex PCR; TCRdb's table is partial and in-frame only. V and J calls plus clone size are reproduced from that table; the DNA served to infer D and trimming. This table holds roughly 36,000 clones. The sample is drawn from a study of cytomegalovirus exposure and HLA in healthy donors. J gave up 2 bases and V 4 bases, and 3 bases lay outside the gene matches. The CDR3 length is 15 residues. Germline CDR1 SGHRS, CDR2 YFSETQ. Overall study findings and caveats: Researchers counted 164 TCR beta chains as cytomegalovirus-associated.

The genes are TRBV5-1 and TRBJ2-1; 10 positions agree with TRBD1. Sequenced material: PBMCs. The TCR sequence derives from a woman under 40 in good health and CMV-seropositive. The CDR3 DNA reads as TGCGCCAGCAGCCTTGGACAGGGGGCCTACAATGAGCAGTTCTTC. Amino acid sequence: CASSLGQGAYNEQFF.